This TCR beta chain was recovered during a study of blood T cell repertoires in COVID-19. At the level of the study: PBMCs, B-cell-depleted T cells, or T cells were the source of the cDNA or gDNA that made up the material.

Original methodology: Nucleated cell number was recorded as an estimate derived from reference gene primer amplification. Libraries were prepared by immunoSEQ multiplex PCR; TCRdb keeps only in-frame clonotypes and omits some of them. Clonal size and the V and J genes are those of that table, whereas D and trimming came from the DNA. The sample records a few hundred thousand clones, 80% to 85% being singletons. Self-reported history from a screening survey and questionnaire set each donor's cohort. Germline-derived CDR1 and CDR2 are SGHNT and YENEEA. With V trimmed by 5 bases and J by 5 bases, 3 bases remained unmatched. The CDR3 loop spans 15 amino acids.

The sequenced sample consisted of PBMCs or T cells enriched from blood (not recorded which). The chain couples TRBV11-3 to TRBJ2-3; 14 nucleotides match TRBD2. This receptor was obtained from a middle-aged man who had been exposed to COVID-19. The DNA of the CDR3 is TGTGCCAGCAGCCAGGGACTAGCGGGAGTAGATACGCAGTATTTT. Its translation: CASSQGLAGVDTQYF.